These T cell receptor beta chains were read from a single sample in a study of T-cell reconstitution after alpha-beta-depleted transplantation in children. From the PCR reads, TCRdb called clonotypes with MiXCR, one entry per CDR3 protein. The table lists 300,000 to 400,000 distinct CDR3 sequences, about 17% of them singletons. The specimen comprised PBMCs, mostly from graft donor cells, sampled 360 days after TCRalphabeta/CD19-depleted stem cell transplant. The receptors shown here come from a male patient under 10 years old who had a stem cell transplant for acute lymphoblastic leukemia, so the T cells may come from the graft donor. Both conserved end residues are part of each CDR3. D genes are given only for firm matches. Size is stated for part of the rows, as once, few or many counts, or as a class when the clone is expanded.

d_gene,abundance,v_gene,len,j_gene,CDR3nt,CDR3aa
NA,few,TRBV29-1,16,TRBJ2-1,TGCAGCGTTGAATTGGGGTCGGGAAGGCTTAGGAGTGAGCAGTTCTTC,CSVELGSGRLRSEQFF
NA,few,TRBV20-1,11,TRBJ2-7,TGCAGTGCTTTGAACCTCTACGAGCAGTACTTC,CSALNLYEQYF
NA,NA,TRBV7-3,15,TRBJ1-1,TGTGCCAGCAGCTTAATTCCGGTCATGAACACTGAAGCTTTCTTT,CASSLIPVMNTEAFF
NA,NA,TRBV28,17,TRBJ2-4,TGTGCCAGCAGTTTCGCCGAAGGAGGGAGTGCCAAAAACATTCAGTACTTC,CASSFAEGGSAKNIQYF
NA,few,TRBV20-1,17,TRBJ2-1,TGCAGTGCTAGAGGCGCTGGCGGGCCTATTCCCTACAATGAGCAGTTCTTC,CSARGAGGPIPYNEQFF
TRBD2,few,TRBV15,17,TRBJ2-7,TGTGCCACCAGCAGGATACTCGGGACTAGCGGAACCTACGAGCAGTACTTC,CATSRILGTSGTYEQYF
NA,few,TRBV6-5,15,TRBJ2-3,TGTGCCAGCAGTTACGGGGGGGGGCCGGGAGATACGCAGTATTTT,CASSYGGGPGDTQYF
NA,many,TRBV27,15,TRBJ2-7,TGTGCCAGCAGCACCACTTTCATCCCCCTCTACGAGCAGTACTTC,CASSTTFIPLYEQYF
TRBD2,NA,TRBV11-1,19,TRBJ2-1,TGTGCCAGCAGCTATTTGACTAGCGGGAGGACCCTCTCCTACAATGAGCAGTTCTTC,CASSYLTSGRTLSYNEQFF
NA,few,TRBV7-9,14,TRBJ1-5,TGTGCCAGCAGCTTCAACGGGGTAAATCAGCCCCAGCATTTT,CASSFNGVNQPQHF
NA,few,TRBV20-1,15,TRBJ2-5,TGCAGTGGGTCTTCTCTAGGGGGTTCGCGAGAGACCCAGTACTTC,CSGSSLGGSRETQYF
TRBD1,NA,TRBV4-3,14,TRBJ1-2,TGCGCCAGCAGCCAATTGGGACAGGACTATGGCTACACCTTC,CASSQLGQDYGYTF
TRBD2,NA,TRBV20-1,14,TRBJ2-1,TGCAGTGCTAGTAGCGGACTAGCGGTTGATGAGCAGTTCTTC,CSASSGLAVDEQFF
NA,few,TRBV20-1,15,TRBJ2-7,TGCAGTGCTAGAGATCAAGGGCAGCAACCCTACGAGCAGTACTTC,CSARDQGQQPYEQYF